This is a list of T cell receptor beta chains from one sample in a study of memory CD4+ T cells and cytomegalovirus serostatus. The assay was immunoSEQ multiplex PCR, and TCRdb's table has in-frame clones only and misses some. The sample holds about 31,000 clones, about 80% seen once. The specimen sequenced was memory CD4+ T cells from blood. The source is an adult in good health and CMV-seronegative. Some clones in this sample may be carry-over from other donors' samples. Both conserved end residues are part of each CDR3. D genes are given only for firm matches. Clone size is shown for a subset of rows, as once, few, many or a class of expanded clone.

>TRBV2|.|.|TRBJ1-4
CASRRDGTTNEKLFF
TGTGCCAGCAGACGAGATGGCACAACTAATGAAAAACTGTTTTTT
>TRBV15|.|.|TRBJ1-5
CATSGGTYQPQHF
TGTGCCACCAGCGGGGGAACTTATCAGCCCCAGCATTTT
>TRBV5-1|.|.|TRBJ1-1
CASSLDGRNTEAFF
TGCGCCAGCAGCTTGGACGGCAGGAACACTGAAGCTTTCTTT
>TRBV5-6|.|.|TRBJ2-6
CASNDPLVSGANVLTF
TGTGCCAGCAACGACCCGTTGGTCTCTGGGGCCAACGTCCTGACTTTC
>TRBV11-2|.|.|TRBJ1-1
CASSLDRDTEAFF
TGTGCCAGCAGCTTAGATCGAGACACTGAAGCTTTCTTT
>TRBV27|.|.|TRBJ1-6
CASSLSQSSYNSPLHF
TGTGCCAGCAGTTTAAGCCAGAGCTCCTATAATTCACCCCTCCACTTT
>TRBV5-4|.|.|TRBJ1-1
CASSLEQETAWAFF
TGTGCCAGCAGCTTGGAGCAGGAGACGGCGTGGGCTTTCTTT
>TRBV30|TRBD1|.|TRBJ1-2
CAWTRDSTTNYGYTF
TGTGCCTGGACCCGGGACAGTACAACTAACTATGGCTACACCTTC
>TRBV2|.|.|TRBJ2-7
CATGLGSGEQYF
TGTGCCACCGGGTTGGGGAGCGGCGAGCAGTACTTC
>TRBV6-1|.|few|TRBJ1-6
CASSRQSFNSPLHF
TGTGCCAGCAGTAGGCAGTCATTTAATTCACCCCTCCACTTT
>TRBV28|.|.|TRBJ1-5
CATQEGNQPQHF
TGTGCCACCCAAGAGGGGAATCAGCCCCAGCATTTT
>TRBV10-2|.|.|TRBJ2-1
CASTGGERGAGNEQFF
TGCGCCAGCACCGGAGGAGAACGAGGGGCGGGGAATGAGCAGTTCTTC
>TRBV5-1|TRBD1|once|TRBJ2-7
CASSLGGSRTGIDEQYF
TGCGCCAGCAGCTTGGGAGGCAGTAGGACAGGGATCGACGAGCAGTACTTC
>TRBV5-4|.|.|TRBJ2-5
CASSYQETQYF
TGTGCCAGCAGCTACCAAGAGACCCAGTACTTC
>TRBV5-1|.|.|TRBJ1-1
CASSLGVKGTEAFF
TGCGCCAGCAGCTTAGGCGTAAAGGGCACTGAAGCTTTCTTT
>TRBV19|.|few|TRBJ1-1
CASSTPRRGDEAFF
TGTGCCAGTAGCACCCCCAGGAGAGGGGATGAAGCTTTCTTT
>TRBV20-1|.|.|TRBJ2-3
CGLPGPTTQYF
TGCGGCCTGCCGGGCCCCACGACGCAGTATTTT
>TRBV5-6|.|.|TRBJ2-2
CASSLGVVAFDANTGELFF
TGTGCCAGCAGCTTGGGGGTAGTAGCCTTTGATGCGAACACCGGGGAGCTGTTTTTT
>TRBV7-7|TRBD2|.|TRBJ2-1
CASSLAGGQDEQFF
TGTGCTAGCAGCTTAGCGGGGGGGCAGGATGAGCAGTTCTTC
>TRBV4-1|.|.|TRBJ1-5
CASSQARGGQYQPQHF
TGCGCCAGCAGCCAGGCTCGCGGAGGGCAATATCAGCCCCAGCATTTT
>TRBV19|TRBD1|.|TRBJ1-1
CASRNRGLNTEAFF
TGTGCCAGTAGGAACAGGGGGCTGAACACTGAAGCTTTCTTT
>TRBV6-1|.|few|TRBJ1-2
CASSERTGEANYGYTF
TGTGCCAGCAGTGAACGCACAGGAGAAGCTAACTATGGCTACACCTTC
>TRBV6-5|.|.|TRBJ1-2
CASSYLPSYGYTF
TGTGCCAGCAGTTACTTACCCTCCTATGGCTACACCTTC
>TRBV19|.|.|TRBJ1-4
CASSIAGAGATNEKLFF
TGTGCCAGTAGTATTGCTGGGGCAGGTGCAACTAATGAAAAACTGTTTTTT
>TRBV5-1|.|.|TRBJ1-2
CASSLEQGLDGYTF
TGCGCCAGCAGCTTGGAACAGGGTCTCGATGGCTACACCTTC